This TCR beta chain was captured in a study of CD8+ T cells in alopecia areata. For the study at large: A regimen of oral tofacitinib, 5 to 10 mg twice daily, was given to treated patients. Severity of treated patients was scored by affected scalp percentage.

As to treatment: oral pan-JAK inhibitor, 5-10 mg twice daily. V lost 0 bases and J 6 bases, leaving 9 bases between the germline ends. The CDR3 has 14 amino acids. The V gene's germline CDR1 is LNHNV and CDR2 YYDKDF (reference sequence). The study, taken as a whole, reports: Significant decreases in scalp clonality and expanded CD8+ clones followed tofacitinib treatment.

Extracted from the samples, RNA was reverse transcribed into cDNA to serve as the sequencing template. The method was immunoSEQ multiplex PCR; TCRdb's version includes in-frame clones alone and lacks a portion of them. Among about 190,000 clones listed, about three fifths were seen once. This clone turned up a few times. The antigen is undetermined. The rearrangement uses TRBV15 and TRBJ1-5; no reliable D call. This receptor was identified in a human donor with alopecia areata. This material consisted of CD4+ T cells sorted from blood, taken at week 4, from a patient treated with tofacitinib. CDR3 DNA: TGTGCCACCAGCAGAGATCGGCGAGGTCAGCCCCAGCATTTT. Its protein product is CATSRDRRGQPQHF. Drawing the rest from reference TRBV15 and TRBJ1-5, the complete variable domain is DAMVIQNPRYQVTQFGKPVTLSCSQTLNHNVMYWYQQKSSQAPKLLFHYYDKDFNNEADTPDNFQSRRPNTSFCFLDIRSPGLGDTAMYLCATSRDRRGQPQHFGDGTRLSIL.